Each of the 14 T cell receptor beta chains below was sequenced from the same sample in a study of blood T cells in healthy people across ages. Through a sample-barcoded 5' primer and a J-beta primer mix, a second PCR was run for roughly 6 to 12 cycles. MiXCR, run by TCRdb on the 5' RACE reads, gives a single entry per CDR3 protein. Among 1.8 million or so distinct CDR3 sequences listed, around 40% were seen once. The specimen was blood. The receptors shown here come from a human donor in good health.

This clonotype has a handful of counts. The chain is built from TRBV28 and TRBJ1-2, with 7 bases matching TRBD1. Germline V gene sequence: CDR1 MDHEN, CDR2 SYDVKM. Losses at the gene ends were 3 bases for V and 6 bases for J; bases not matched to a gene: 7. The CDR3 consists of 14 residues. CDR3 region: CASSFTGTVNGYTF. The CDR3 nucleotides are TGTGCCAGCAGTTTCACCGGGACAGTCAATGGCTACACCTTC.

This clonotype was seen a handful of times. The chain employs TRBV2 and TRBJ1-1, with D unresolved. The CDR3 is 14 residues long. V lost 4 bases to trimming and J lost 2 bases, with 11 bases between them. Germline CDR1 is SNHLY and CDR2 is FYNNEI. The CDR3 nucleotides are TGTGCCAGCAGTGGCCCGGGCCTAAACACTGAAGCTTTCTTT. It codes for CASSGPGLNTEAFF.

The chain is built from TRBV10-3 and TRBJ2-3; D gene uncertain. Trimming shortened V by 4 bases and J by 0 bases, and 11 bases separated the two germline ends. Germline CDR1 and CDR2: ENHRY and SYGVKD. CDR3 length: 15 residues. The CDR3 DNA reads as TGTGCCATCAGTGGGGGATCTCTAAGCACAGATACGCAGTATTTT. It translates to CAISGGSLSTDTQYF.

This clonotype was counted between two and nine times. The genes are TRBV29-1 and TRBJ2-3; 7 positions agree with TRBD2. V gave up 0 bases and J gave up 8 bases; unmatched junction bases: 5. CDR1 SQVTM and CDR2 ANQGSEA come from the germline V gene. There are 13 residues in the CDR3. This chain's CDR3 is CSVEDLSGGTQYF. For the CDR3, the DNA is TGCAGCGTTGAAGATCTTTCGGGGGGTACGCAGTATTTT.

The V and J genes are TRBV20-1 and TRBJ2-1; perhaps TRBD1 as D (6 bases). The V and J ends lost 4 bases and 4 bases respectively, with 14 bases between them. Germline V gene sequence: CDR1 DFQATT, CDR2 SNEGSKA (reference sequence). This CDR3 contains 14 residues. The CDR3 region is CSATRTAVYNEQFF. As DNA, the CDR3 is TGCAGTGCTACCAGGACAGCCGTTTACAATGAGCAGTTCTTC.

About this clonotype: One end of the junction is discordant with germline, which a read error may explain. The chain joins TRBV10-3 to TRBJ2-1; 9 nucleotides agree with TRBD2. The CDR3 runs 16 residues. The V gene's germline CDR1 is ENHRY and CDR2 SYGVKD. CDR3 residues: CATSEARVAGDNEQFF. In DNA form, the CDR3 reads TGTGCCACCAGTGAGGCGCGGGTAGCGGGGGACAATGAGCAGTTCTTC.

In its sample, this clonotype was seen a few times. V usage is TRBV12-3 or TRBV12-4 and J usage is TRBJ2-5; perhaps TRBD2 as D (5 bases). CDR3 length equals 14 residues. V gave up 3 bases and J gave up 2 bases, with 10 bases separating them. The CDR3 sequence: CASSFGAEQETQYF. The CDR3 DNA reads TGTGCCAGCAGTTTCGGAGCGGAACAAGAGACCCAGTACTTC.

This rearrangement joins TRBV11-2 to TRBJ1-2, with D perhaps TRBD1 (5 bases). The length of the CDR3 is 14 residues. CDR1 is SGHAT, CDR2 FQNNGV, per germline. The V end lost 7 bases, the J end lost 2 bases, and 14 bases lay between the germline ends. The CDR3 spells CASTLGVTNYGYTF. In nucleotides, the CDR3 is TGTGCCAGCACCCTAGGGGTGACCAACTATGGCTACACCTTC.

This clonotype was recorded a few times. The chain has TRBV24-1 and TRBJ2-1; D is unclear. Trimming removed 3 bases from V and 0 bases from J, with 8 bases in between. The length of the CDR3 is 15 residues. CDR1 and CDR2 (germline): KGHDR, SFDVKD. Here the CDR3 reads CATSDPATSYNEQFF. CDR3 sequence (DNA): TGTGCCACCAGTGATCCGGCAACCTCCTACAATGAGCAGTTCTTC.

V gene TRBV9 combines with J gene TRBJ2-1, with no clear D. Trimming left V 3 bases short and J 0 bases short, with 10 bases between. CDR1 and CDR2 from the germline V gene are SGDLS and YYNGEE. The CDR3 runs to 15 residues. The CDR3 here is CASSGRASSYNEQFF. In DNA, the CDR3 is TGTGCCAGCAGCGGAAGGGCCAGCTCCTACAATGAGCAGTTCTTC. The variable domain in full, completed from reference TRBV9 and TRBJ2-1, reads DSGVTQTPKHLITATGQRVTLRCSPRSGDLSVYWYQQSLDQGLQFLIQYYNGEERAKGNILERFSAQQFPDLHSELNLSSLELGDSALYFCASSGRASSYNEQFFGPGTRLTVL.

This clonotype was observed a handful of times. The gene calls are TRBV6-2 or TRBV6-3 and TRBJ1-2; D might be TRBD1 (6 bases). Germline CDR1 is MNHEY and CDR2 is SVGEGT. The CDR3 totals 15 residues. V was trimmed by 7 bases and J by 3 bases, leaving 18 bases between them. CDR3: CASTRSGGRDYGYTF. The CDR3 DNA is TGTGCCAGCACCAGGTCGGGGGGCCGGGACTATGGCTACACCTTC.

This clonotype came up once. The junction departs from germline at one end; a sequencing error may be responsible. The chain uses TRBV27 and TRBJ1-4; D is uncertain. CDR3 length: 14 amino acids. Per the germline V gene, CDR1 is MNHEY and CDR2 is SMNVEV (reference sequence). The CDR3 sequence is CTSSSLGTNEKLFF. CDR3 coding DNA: TGTACCAGCAGTTCCCTAGGAACTAATGAAAAACTGTTTTTT. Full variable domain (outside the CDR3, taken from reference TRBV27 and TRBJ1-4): EAQVTQNPRYLITVTGKKLTVTCSQNMNHEYMSWYRQDPGLGLRQIYYSMNVEVTDKGDVPEGYKVSRKEKRNFPLILESPSPNQTSLYFCTSSSLGTNEKLFFGSGTQLSVL.

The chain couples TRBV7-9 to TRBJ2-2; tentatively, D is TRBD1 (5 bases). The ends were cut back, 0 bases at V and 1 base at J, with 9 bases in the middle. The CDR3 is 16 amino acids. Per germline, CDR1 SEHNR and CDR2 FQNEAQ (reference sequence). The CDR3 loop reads CASSLAQDRNTGELFF. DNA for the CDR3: TGTGCCAGCAGCTTAGCACAGGATCGGAACACCGGGGAGCTGTTTTTT.

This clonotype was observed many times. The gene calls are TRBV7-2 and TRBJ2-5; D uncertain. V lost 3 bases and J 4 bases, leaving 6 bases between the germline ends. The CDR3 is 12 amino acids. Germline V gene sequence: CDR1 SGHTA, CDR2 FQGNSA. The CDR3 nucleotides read TGTGCCAGCAGCTTTCGCCGAGAGACCCAGTACTTC. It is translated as CASSFRRETQYF.